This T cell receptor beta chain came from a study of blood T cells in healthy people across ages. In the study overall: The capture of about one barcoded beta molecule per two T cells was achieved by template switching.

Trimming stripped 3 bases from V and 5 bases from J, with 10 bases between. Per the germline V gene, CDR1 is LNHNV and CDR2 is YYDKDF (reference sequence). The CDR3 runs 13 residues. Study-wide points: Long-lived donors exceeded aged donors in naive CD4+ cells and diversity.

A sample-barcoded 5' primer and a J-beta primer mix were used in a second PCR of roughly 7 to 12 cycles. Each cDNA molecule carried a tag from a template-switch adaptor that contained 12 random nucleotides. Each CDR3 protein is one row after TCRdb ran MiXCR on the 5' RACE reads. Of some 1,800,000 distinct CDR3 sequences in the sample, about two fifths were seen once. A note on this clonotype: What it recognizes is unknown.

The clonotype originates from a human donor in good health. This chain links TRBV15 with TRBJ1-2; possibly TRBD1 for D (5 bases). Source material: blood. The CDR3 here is CATSSGGMYGYTF. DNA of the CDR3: TGTGCCACCAGCAGCGGGGGGATGTATGGCTACACCTTC.